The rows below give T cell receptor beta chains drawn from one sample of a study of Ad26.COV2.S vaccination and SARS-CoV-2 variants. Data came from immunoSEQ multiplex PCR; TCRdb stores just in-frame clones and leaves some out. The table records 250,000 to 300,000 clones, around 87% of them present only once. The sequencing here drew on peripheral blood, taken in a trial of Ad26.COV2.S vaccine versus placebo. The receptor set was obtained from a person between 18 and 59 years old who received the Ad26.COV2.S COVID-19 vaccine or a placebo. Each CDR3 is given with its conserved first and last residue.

CDR3aa: CASSPALQGAYEQYF; v_gene: TRBV6-5
CDR3aa: CASSPQAGDQETQYF; v_gene: TRBV9
CDR3aa: CASSPLGRQVSLVNIQYF; v_gene: TRBV11-2
CDR3aa: CASSPSSGSRTDTQYF; v_gene: TRBV19
CDR3aa: CASRAGTENTEAFF; v_gene: TRBV6-6
CDR3aa: CASGTSGRGDTQYF; v_gene: TRBV28
CDR3aa: CASSNRKGLLHFLFTYNEQFF; v_gene: TRBV21-1
CDR3aa: CARSSNPTGKNTEAFF; v_gene: TRBV5-3
CDR3aa: CASSLRAGLNEKLFF; v_gene: TRBV11-2
CDR3aa: CASSLAGQGTEAFF; v_gene: TRBV5-4
CDR3aa: CASSRNPGVNDNEQFF; v_gene: TRBV7-6
CDR3aa: CASSLTVAGAGDTQYF; v_gene: TRBV5-1
CDR3aa: CASSLVSDRETQYF; v_gene: TRBV5-1
CDR3aa: CASKAAYEQYF; v_gene: TRBV2
CDR3aa: CASSTGAGNTIYF; v_gene: TRBV7-7
CDR3aa: CASSQWLAGGWNIQYF; v_gene: TRBV4-1
CDR3aa: CASSEITGGNQPQHF; v_gene: TRBV6-1
CDR3aa: CASSLDGLNTEAFF; v_gene: TRBV5-1
CDR3aa: CASSYRGAHTGELFF; v_gene: TRBV6-5
CDR3aa: CAWKWGRGVDTQYF; v_gene: TRBV30
CDR3aa: CASSLGGSYSNQPQHF; v_gene: TRBV7-2
CDR3aa: CASSSPTGHYEQYF; v_gene: TRBV5-5
CDR3aa: CASSLAADETQYF; v_gene: TRBV11-3
CDR3aa: CASSQDSASFFGTQYF; v_gene: TRBV4-3
CDR3aa: CASSHSPKDRVGGYTF; v_gene: TRBV3-1/TRBV3-2
CDR3aa: CASSAVRGSNQPQHF; v_gene: TRBV3-1/TRBV3-2
CDR3aa: CASSYDDTNYEQYF; v_gene: TRBV5-1
CDR3aa: CASSQQGRAYEQYF; v_gene: TRBV6-6
CDR3aa: CASSLAGQGVTEAFF; v_gene: TRBV7-2
CDR3aa: CASTKNPVSVGNTIYF; v_gene: TRBV7-8
CDR3aa: CASSLSGQGDTEAFF; v_gene: TRBV7-9
CDR3aa: CASSLYGPVQSSYNSPLHF; v_gene: TRBV7-2
CDR3aa: CATRGHWNTEAFF; v_gene: TRBV6-5